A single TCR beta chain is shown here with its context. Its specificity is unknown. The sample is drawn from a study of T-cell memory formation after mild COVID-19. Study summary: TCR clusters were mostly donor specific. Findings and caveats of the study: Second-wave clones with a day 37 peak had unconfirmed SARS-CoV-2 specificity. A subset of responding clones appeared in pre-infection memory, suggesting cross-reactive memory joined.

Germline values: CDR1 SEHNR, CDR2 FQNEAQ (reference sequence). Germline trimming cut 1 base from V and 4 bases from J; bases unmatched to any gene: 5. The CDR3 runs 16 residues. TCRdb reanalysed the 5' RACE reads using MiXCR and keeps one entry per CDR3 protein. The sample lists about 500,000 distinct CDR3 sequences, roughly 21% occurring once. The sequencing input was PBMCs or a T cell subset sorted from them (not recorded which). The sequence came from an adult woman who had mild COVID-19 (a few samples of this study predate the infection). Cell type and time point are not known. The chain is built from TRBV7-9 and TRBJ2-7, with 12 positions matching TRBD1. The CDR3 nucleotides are TGTGCCAGCAGCTTAGGGGGGACAGGGGGCAGGTACGAGCAGTACTTC. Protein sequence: CASSLGGTGGRYEQYF. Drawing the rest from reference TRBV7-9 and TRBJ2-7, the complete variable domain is DTGVSQNPRHKITKRGQNVTFRCDPISEHNRLYWYRQTLGQGPEFLTYFQNEAQLEKSRLLSDRFSAERPKGSFSTLEIQRTEQGDSAMYLCASSLGGTGGRYEQYFGPGTRLTVT.